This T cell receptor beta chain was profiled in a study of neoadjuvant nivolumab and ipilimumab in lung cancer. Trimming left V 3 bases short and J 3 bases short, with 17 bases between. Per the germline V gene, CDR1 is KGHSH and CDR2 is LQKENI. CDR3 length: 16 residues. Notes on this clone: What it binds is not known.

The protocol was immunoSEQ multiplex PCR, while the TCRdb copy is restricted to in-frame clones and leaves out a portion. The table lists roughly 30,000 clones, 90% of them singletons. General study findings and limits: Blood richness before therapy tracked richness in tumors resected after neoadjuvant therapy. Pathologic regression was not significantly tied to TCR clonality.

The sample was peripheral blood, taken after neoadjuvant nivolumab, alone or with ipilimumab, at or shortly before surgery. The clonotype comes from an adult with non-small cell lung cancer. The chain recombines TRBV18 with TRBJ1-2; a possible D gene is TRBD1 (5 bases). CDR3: CASSPRSGDRHYGYTF. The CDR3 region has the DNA TGTGCCAGCTCACCGCGCTCAGGTGACAGACACTATGGCTACACCTTC. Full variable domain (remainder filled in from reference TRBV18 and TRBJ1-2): NAGVMQNPRHLVRRRGQEARLRCSPMKGHSHVYWYRQLPEEGLKFMVYLQKENIIDESGMPKERFSAEFPKEGPSILRIQQVVRGDSAAYFCASSPRSGDRHYGYTFGSGTRLTVV.